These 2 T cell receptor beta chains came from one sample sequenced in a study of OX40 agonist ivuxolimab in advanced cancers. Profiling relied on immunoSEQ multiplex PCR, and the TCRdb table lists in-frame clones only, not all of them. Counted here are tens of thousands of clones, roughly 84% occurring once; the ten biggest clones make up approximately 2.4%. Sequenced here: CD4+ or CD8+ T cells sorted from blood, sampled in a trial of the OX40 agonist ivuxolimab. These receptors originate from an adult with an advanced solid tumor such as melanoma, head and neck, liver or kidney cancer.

For the CDR3, the DNA is TGTGCCAGCAGCACTTTTTGGGATCAAGAAAGAAATTCACCCCTCCACTTT. This gives the protein CASSTFWDQERNSPLHF. This sequence joins TRBV5-4 and TRBJ1-6; no firm D call. The ends were cut back, 4 bases at V and 7 bases at J, with 21 bases in the middle. The length of the CDR3 is 17 residues. Germline-derived CDR1 and CDR2 are SGHNT and YYREEE (reference sequence).

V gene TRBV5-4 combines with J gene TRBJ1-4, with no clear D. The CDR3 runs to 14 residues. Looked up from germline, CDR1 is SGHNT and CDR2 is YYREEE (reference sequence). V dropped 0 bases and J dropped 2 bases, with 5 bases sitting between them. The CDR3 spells CASSLGVTNEKLFF. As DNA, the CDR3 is TGTGCCAGCAGCTTGGGGGTGACTAATGAAAAACTGTTTTTT.